This TCR beta chain derives from a study of cytomegalovirus exposure and HLA in healthy donors. Study results and limitations: V segments that were indistinguishable, TRBV6-2 and TRBV6-3 among them, were omitted from analysis. The authors listed 150 to 200 TCR beta chains as cytomegalovirus-associated.

V dropped 0 bases and J dropped 6; count of bases not matched to a gene: 4. Germline V gene lookup returns CDR1 SGHRS and CDR2 YFSETQ. This CDR3 is built from 15 residues. As to this clone: The antigen is unknown.

A multiplex PCR was run with 60 Vbeta primers and 13 Jbeta primers. Sequencing used immunoSEQ multiplex PCR; TCRdb keeps in-frame clones, though not all of them. In the table there are about 110,000 clones, 70% to 85% of which are singletons. This TCR came from a boy between 5 and 17 years old in good health and CMV-seronegative. The source material was PBMCs. The chain couples TRBV5-1 to TRBJ2-7, with 12 bases lining up with TRBD2. Here the CDR3 reads CASSLGGTSGLEQYF. CDR3 nucleotide sequence: TGCGCCAGCAGCTTGGGGGGGACTAGCGGGCTCGAGCAGTACTTC.